These 27 T cell receptor beta chains came from one sample sequenced in a study of Ad26.COV2.S vaccination and SARS-CoV-2 variants. The assay was immunoSEQ multiplex PCR, and TCRdb's table has in-frame clones only and misses some. The sample lists 300,000 to 400,000 clones, about nine tenths occurring once. As for treatment: roughly 19 received Ad26.COV2.S at low or high dose, single or two shots; several received placebo; per-sample allocation not given. The samples were gathered on day 63 after the first injection of vaccine or placebo. Sequencing used peripheral blood, obtained in a trial of Ad26.COV2.S vaccine versus placebo. The receptors come from a person aged 18-60 years who received the Ad26.COV2.S COVID-19 vaccine or a placebo.

The rearrangement uses TRBV5-1 and TRBJ2-2; 8 bases match TRBD1. There are 16 residues in the CDR3. V shed 6 bases, J shed 2 bases, and the junction held 9 bases outside the gene matches. Germline CDR1 and CDR2: SGHRS and YFSETQ. CDR3 protein: CASIQDRVENTGELFF. CDR3 DNA: TGCGCCAGCATCCAGGACAGGGTCGAAAACACCGGGGAGCTGTTTTTT. Drawing the rest from reference TRBV5-1 and TRBJ2-2, the complete variable domain is KAGVTQTPRYLIKTRGQQVTLSCSPISGHRSVSWYQQTPGQGLQFLFEYFSETQRNKGNFPGRFSGRQFSNSRSEMNVSTLELGDSALYLCASIQDRVENTGELFFGEGSRLTVL.

The V gene is TRBV5-1, the J gene TRBJ2-1; 10 nucleotides agree with TRBD2. The CDR3 length is 17 residues. J was trimmed by 3 bases and V by 0 bases; bases with no gene match: 6. CDR1 SGHRS and CDR2 YFSETQ come from the germline V gene. Here the CDR3 DNA reads TGCGCCAGCAGCTTGGTTCCTAGCGGGGGCGACTACAATGAGCAGTTCTTC. Protein sequence: CASSLVPSGGDYNEQFF. The whole variable domain, filled in from reference TRBV5-1 and TRBJ2-1, reads KAGVTQTPRYLIKTRGQQVTLSCSPISGHRSVSWYQQTPGQGLQFLFEYFSETQRNKGNFPGRFSGRQFSNSRSEMNVSTLELGDSALYLCASSLVPSGGDYNEQFFGPGTRLTVL.

The rearrangement links TRBV18 to TRBJ2-7; TRBD1 might be the D (5 bases). CDR1 is KGHSH and CDR2 is LQKENI in the germline V gene. V lost 3 bases, J lost 6 bases, and 15 bases lay in between. This CDR3 comprises 14 residues. The CDR3 DNA follows: TGTGCCAGCTCACCCCAGCAGGGTCTGGCCGAGCAGTACTTC. This codes for CASSPQQGLAEQYF.

The chain combines TRBV18 with TRBJ2-3; no clear D. CDR1 is KGHSH and CDR2 is LQKENI in the germline V gene. V lost 1 base and J lost 2, with 10 bases in between. This CDR3 has 15 amino acids. CDR3 residues: CASSPRDTYTDTQYF. The CDR3 DNA is TGTGCCAGCTCACCACGTGACACATACACAGATACGCAGTATTTT.

The chain couples TRBV20-1 to TRBJ2-1; TRBD2 might be the D (6 bases). CDR3 size: 14 residues. The germline V gene has CDR1 DFQATT and CDR2 SNEGSKA (reference sequence). V lost 3 bases, J lost 10 bases, and 19 bases lay in between. CDR3 nucleotide sequence: TGCAGTGCTAGTATGGGCAGTTCCCGGGAGGAGCAGTTCTTC. Translation: CSASMGSSREEQFF.

The rearrangement joins TRBV11-1 to TRBJ2-5, with D possibly being TRBD1 (6 bases). CDR3 length: 14 residues. Germline-derived CDR1 and CDR2 are SGHAT and FQDESV (reference sequence). Trimming shortened V by 8 bases and J by 0 bases, and 13 bases separated the two germline ends. CDR3 nucleotides: TGTGCCAGCCGCGCAAGGACAGACCAAGAGACCCAGTACTTC. Amino acid sequence: CASRARTDQETQYF.

The CDR3, as DNA: TGTGCCAGCAGTTCCGCGGGAGGGACTGGAAACACCATATATTTT. Translation: CASSSAGGTGNTIYF. The chain recombines TRBV6-6 with TRBJ1-3; the D is unclear. CDR3 length: 15 amino acids. The germline gives CDR1 MNHNY, CDR2 SVGAGI (reference sequence). Between the trimmed V and J ends, which lost 4 bases and 2 bases, there was a span of 12 bases.

V gene TRBV27 combines with J gene TRBJ1-4, with D unresolved. The V end lost 3 bases, the J end lost 3 bases, and 8 bases lay between the germline ends. Germline CDR1 is MNHEY and CDR2 is SMNVEV (reference sequence). The CDR3 totals 14 residues. CDR3 coding DNA: TGTGCCAGCAGTTTTGAACACGCTAATGAAAAACTGTTTTTT. Encoded protein: CASSFEHANEKLFF.

CDR3 in DNA: TGTGCCAGCAGCTTGAGGCAGGGGAGCACCGGGGAGCTGTTTTTT. Its protein product is CASSLRQGSTGELFF. This chain uses TRBV5-6 with TRBJ2-2; TRBD1 might be the D (6 bases). V was clipped by 1 base and J by 4 bases, with 11 bases between them. There are 15 residues in the CDR3. Germline CDR1 SGHDT, CDR2 YYEEEE.

This clone occurred once. The chain employs TRBV6-2 or TRBV6-3 and TRBJ1-2, with D perhaps matching TRBD1 (6 bases). The V end lost 5 bases, the J end lost 2 bases, and 18 bases lay between the germline ends. The germline CDR1 and CDR2 sequences are MNHEY and SVGEGT. This CDR3 region has 16 residues. Here the CDR3 DNA reads TGTGCCAGCAGTCGACAGGTACAACCAACCAACTATGGCTACACCTTC. This sequence encodes CASSRQVQPTNYGYTF.

In its sample, this clone was seen once. This chain joins TRBV21-1 and TRBJ2-7; TRBD1, as called in the table, went unchecked against the DNA. TRBV21-1 is noted as a pseudogene. The CDR3 spans 16 residues. The CDR3, as DNA: TGTGCCAGCAGCCGATTCCAACAGGGGATGACCTACGAGCAGTACTTC. This sequence encodes CASSRFQQGMTYEQYF.

This chain uses TRBV2 with TRBJ1-6; D call uncertain. Germline values: CDR1 SNHLY, CDR2 FYNNEI. Trimming stripped 2 bases from V and 0 bases from J, with 14 bases between. This CDR3 contains 18 residues. This CDR3 is CASSEWALSSSYNSPLHF. The DNA for the CDR3 is TGTGCCAGCAGTGAATGGGCACTTTCTAGCTCCTATAATTCACCCCTCCACTTT.

The chain joins TRBV4-3 to TRBJ2-1; no clear D gene. This CDR3 is 14 amino acids long. From germline, CDR1 is LGHNA and CDR2 YSLEER. V lost 0 bases to trimming and J lost 0 bases, with 3 bases between them. In DNA, the CDR3 is TGCGCCAGCAGCCAAGAAAGCTCCTACAATGAGCAGTTCTTC. Its translation is CASSQESSYNEQFF.

The J gene is TRBJ2-1, the V gene TRBV7-9, with a tentative D call TRBD1 (5 bases). Germline V gene data show CDR1 as SEHNR and CDR2 as FQNEAQ (reference sequence). The CDR3 length is 15 residues. Trimming pared 5 bases from V and 0 bases from J, leaving 11 bases between. The DNA of the CDR3 is TGTGCCAGCAGCCCCGACAGTACCTCCTACAATGAGCAGTTCTTC. Translating gives CASSPDSTSYNEQFF.

The CDR3 DNA follows: TGTGCCATCAAGACCGGGACAGGACTCTCTGGGGCCAACGTCCTGACTTTC. The encoded protein is CAIKTGTGLSGANVLTF. The V call is TRBV10-3, the J call TRBJ2-6; 8 positions match TRBD1. There are 17 residues in the CDR3. CDR1 is ENHRY and CDR2 is SYGVKD in the germline V gene. Germline trimming cut 7 bases from V and 0 bases from J; bases unmatched to any gene: 8.

V gene TRBV5-1 combines with J gene TRBJ1-4, with TRBD1 identical over 7 bases. Germline lookup yields CDR1 SGHRS and CDR2 YFSETQ. Unmatched junction bases numbered 2, after V lost 0 bases and J lost 3 bases. The CDR3 has 15 amino acids. In DNA form, the CDR3 reads TGCGCCAGCAGCTTGGCCGGGACAGCTAATGAAAAACTGTTTTTT. This encodes CASSLAGTANEKLFF. Supplemented by reference TRBV5-1 and TRBJ1-4, the full variable domain reads KAGVTQTPRYLIKTRGQQVTLSCSPISGHRSVSWYQQTPGQGLQFLFEYFSETQRNKGNFPGRFSGRQFSNSRSEMNVSTLELGDSALYLCASSLAGTANEKLFFGSGTQLSVL.

V and J are TRBV6-5 and TRBJ1-5; tentatively, D is TRBD1 (5 bases). CDR1 and CDR2 (germline): MNHEY, SVGAGI. CDR3 length: 10 amino acids. The CDR3 spells CVGGDQPQHF. As DNA, the CDR3 is TGTGTCGGAGGGGATCAGCCCCAGCATTTT.

The rearrangement uses TRBV7-2 and TRBJ2-2, with 7 bases fitting TRBD1. CDR3 length: 16 residues. After removal of 0 bases from V and 4 bases from J, the junction contained 5 bases not matched to a gene. CDR1 and CDR2 (germline): SGHTA, FQGNSA. The CDR3 sequence: CASSLAGGRSTGELFF. The DNA for the CDR3 is TGTGCCAGCAGCTTAGCAGGGGGCAGGAGCACCGGGGAGCTGTTTTTT.

J is TRBJ1-1 and V is TRBV29-1; the D is unclear. V shed 5 bases and J shed 1 base, with 8 bases lying between them. The CDR3 loop spans 12 amino acids. CDR1 is SQVTM, CDR2 ANQGSEA, per germline. The CDR3 here is CSVQVGNTEAFF. The CDR3 DNA reads as TGCAGCGTTCAGGTTGGGAACACTGAAGCTTTCTTT.

Concerning this clone itself: Different DNA sequences within this sample yield the same CDR3. The chain recombines TRBV9 with TRBJ1-2, with 7 bases that match TRBD1. The CDR3 runs to 14 residues. Germline CDR1 is SGDLS and CDR2 is YYNGEE. J gave up 3 bases and V 0 bases, and 2 bases lay outside the gene matches. Here the CDR3 reads CASSVGGGDYGYTF. The CDR3 DNA reads TGTGCCAGCAGCGTAGGAGGGGGCGACTATGGCTACACCTTC. Full variable domain (remainder filled in from reference TRBV9 and TRBJ1-2): DSGVTQTPKHLITATGQRVTLRCSPRSGDLSVYWYQQSLDQGLQFLIQYYNGEERAKGNILERFSAQQFPDLHSELNLSSLELGDSALYFCASSVGGGDYGYTFGSGTRLTVV.

The chain carries TRBV4-3 and TRBJ1-3; TRBD1 might be the D (5 bases). CDR1 LGHNA and CDR2 YSLEER come from the germline V gene. Trimming removed 4 bases from V and 0 bases from J, with 16 bases in between. CDR3 length: 17 residues. CDR3 region: CASSPGTFPGSGNTIYF. The CDR3 nucleotides read TGCGCCAGCAGCCCGGGGACCTTTCCTGGCTCTGGAAACACCATATATTTT.

Notes on this clone: One end of the junction does not line up with germline, which may come from a read error. The chain uses TRBV4-1 and TRBJ2-3; TRBD1 aligns across 8 bases. The germline V gene has CDR1 MGHRA and CDR2 YSYEKL. This CDR3 is 16 amino acids long. CDR3 residues: CARSRHRGTSTDTQYF. The CDR3 nucleotides read TGCGCCCGCAGCCGACACAGGGGGACCTCCACAGATACGCAGTATTTT.

Concerning this clone: This sample includes further DNA sequences coding for the same CDR3. The chain uses TRBV6-5 and TRBJ1-1; the match to TRBD1 covers 8 bases. After removal of 6 bases from V and 0 bases from J, the junction contained 0 bases not matched to a gene. CDR3 length equals 13 residues. CDR1 and CDR2 (germline): MNHEY, SVGAGI. The CDR3 DNA sequence: TGTGCCAGCAGCAGGGGGCTGAACACTGAAGCTTTCTTT. Translated, it gives CASSRGLNTEAFF.

This clone was seen only once. The rearrangement joins TRBV7-2 to TRBJ2-5; D is undetermined. The CDR3 runs 15 residues. The V end lost 1 base, the J end lost 5 bases, and 14 bases lay between the germline ends. Looked up from germline, CDR1 is SGHTA and CDR2 is FQGNSA. CDR3 nucleotides: TGTGCCAGCAGCTTAGAGAGGACGAAAGCGGAGACCCAGTACTTC. It is translated as CASSLERTKAETQYF.

This clone has a handful of counts. The chain is built from TRBV6-1 and TRBJ1-5; the D is unclear. The germline V and J ends were trimmed by 3 bases and 3 bases, with 6 bases remaining between them. CDR3 size: 13 residues. CDR1 and CDR2 (germline): MNHNS, SASEGT. The CDR3 sequence is CASSETLNQPQHF. CDR3 nucleotide sequence: TGTGCCAGCAGTGAGACACTCAATCAGCCCCAGCATTTT.

The chain recombines TRBV2 with TRBJ2-7; D is unresolved. The V gene lost 5 bases and the J gene lost 4 bases, with 6 bases spanning the gap. CDR1 is SNHLY, CDR2 FYNNEI, per germline. This CDR3 spans 11 amino acids. The CDR3, as DNA: TGTGCCAGCAGTAGGAAATACGAGCAGTACTTC. It is translated as CASSRKYEQYF.

The V call is TRBV5-6, the J call TRBJ2-7; D ambiguous. The germline gives CDR1 SGHDT, CDR2 YYEEEE. V was trimmed by 3 bases and J by 2 bases, leaving 12 bases between them. The CDR3 is 14 residues long. CDR3 residues: CASSYATVTYEQYF. The CDR3 coding sequence is TGTGCCAGCAGCTATGCGACGGTGACCTACGAGCAGTACTTC.